These 23 T cell receptor beta chains originate from one sample sequenced in a study of long-term antiretroviral therapy in people with HIV. At the survey level, the v3.0 immunoSEQ assay was run. TCRdb keeps only in-frame clones here, not all; method: immunoSEQ multiplex PCR. The table lists more than 35,000 clones, nearly 95% of them singletons. The sequencing here drew on unsorted PBMCs, taken 3.7 years after starting antiretroviral therapy. The receptors were gathered from a woman in her fifties or sixties with HIV.

The chain combines TRBV9 with TRBJ2-1; TRBD2 might be the D (6 bases). CDR1 is SGDLS, CDR2 YYNGEE, per germline. V shed 1 base and J shed 9 bases, with 8 bases lying between them. The CDR3 sequence is 12 residues long. In DNA form, the CDR3 reads TGTGCCAGCAGCGTAAATAGCGGTGAGCAGTTCTTC. Protein: CASSVNSGEQFF.

This sequence joins TRBV6-5 and TRBJ2-5; a possible D gene is TRBD2 (6 bases). Germline loops: CDR1 MNHEY, CDR2 SVGAGI. V lost 5 bases and J lost 5, with 15 bases in between. The length of the CDR3 is 14 residues. CDR3 nucleotide sequence: TGTGCCAGCAGTCCCCTAGGGAGGCGTGAGACCCAGTACTTC. Its protein is CASSPLGRRETQYF.

The rearrangement links TRBV5-1 to TRBJ2-7, with D possibly matching TRBD1 (6 bases). The V gene lost 4 bases and the J gene lost 2 bases, with 13 bases spanning the gap. CDR1 is SGHRS, CDR2 YFSETQ, per germline. The length of the CDR3 is 14 residues. The CDR3 here is CASSPRGLTYEQYF. DNA for the CDR3: TGCGCCAGCAGCCCCAGGGGTCTAACCTACGAGCAGTACTTC.

This clone was counted a few times. The chain couples TRBV18 to TRBJ2-7, with D unresolved. This CDR3 spans 13 amino acids. Trimming took 3 bases from V and 4 from J, leaving 10 bases between them. The germline V gene has CDR1 KGHSH and CDR2 LQKENI. The CDR3 DNA reads TGTGCCAGCTCACCTTCATTCCTTTACGAGCAGTACTTC. Protein sequence: CASSPSFLYEQYF.

The chain uses TRBV4-2 and TRBJ2-3; possible D gene TRBD1, 7 bases. With 0 bases removed from V and 6 bases from J, the gap between germline ends came to 13 bases. Germline CDR1 LGHNA, CDR2 YNFKEQ. The CDR3 extends over 15 amino acids. CDR3 coding DNA: TGTGCCAGCAGCCAAGAAGGCGCAGGGGGGGATACGCAGTATTTT. As protein: CASSQEGAGGDTQYF.

The gene calls are TRBV7-3 and TRBJ2-3; 14 bases are a match to TRBD2. The germline V gene encodes CDR1 SGHTA and CDR2 FQGTGA. The V gene end was trimmed by 4 bases and the J gene end by 4 bases; junction bases not matched to a gene: 4. The CDR3 contains 16 residues. The CDR3: CASSSGLAGGADTQYF. The CDR3 DNA reads TGTGCCAGCAGCTCCGGACTAGCGGGGGGTGCAGATACGCAGTATTTT.

The gene calls are TRBV5-1 and TRBJ2-7; 8 bases line up with TRBD1. The J segment lost 3 bases and the V segment lost 4 bases, leaving 6 bases of the junction unmatched. Germline CDR1 and CDR2: SGHRS and YFSETQ. The CDR3 spans 14 residues. CDR3 bases: TGCGCCAGCAGCCGGACAGGGCCCAACTACGAGCAGTACTTC. It translates to CASSRTGPNYEQYF.

This chain connects TRBV15 to TRBJ1-2; D is unclear. CDR1 is LNHNV and CDR2 is YYDKDF in the germline V gene (reference sequence). Trimming took off 0 bases at V and 2 bases at J, with 7 bases between the two ends. This CDR3 is 14 amino acids long. The CDR3, as DNA: TGTGCCACCAGCAGAGACAGGTTAAACTATGGCTACACCTTC. Amino acids: CATSRDRLNYGYTF.

The genes are TRBV7-2 and TRBJ1-4; a weak D match, TRBD1 (6 bases). V lost 2 bases and J lost 8, with 12 bases in between. Germline V gene lookup returns CDR1 SGHTA and CDR2 FQGNSA. The CDR3 loop spans 14 amino acids. This CDR3 reads CASSLQGNKEKLFF. For the CDR3, the DNA is TGTGCCAGCAGCTTACAGGGGAATAAGGAAAAACTGTTTTTT.

The chain employs TRBV6-5 and TRBJ2-7; D may be TRBD2 (6 bases). V was clipped by 6 bases and J by 6 bases, with 15 bases between them. The germline V gene has CDR1 MNHEY and CDR2 SVGAGI. This CDR3 has 13 amino acids. The CDR3 nucleotides are TGTGCCAGCAGACGGGACTCGAGGTTCGAGCAGTACTTC. Its translation is CASRRDSRFEQYF.

Notes on this clone: Mismatch with germline at one junction end may stem from a read error. The rearrangement joins TRBV11-3 to TRBJ1-1, with D possibly being TRBD1 (6 bases). CDR1 and CDR2 (germline): SGHNT, YENEEA. CDR3 size: 13 residues. CDR3 residues: CASSLERDTEAFF. The CDR3 DNA is TGTGCCAGCAGCTTAGAGAGGGACACGGAAGCTTTCTTT.

The chain joins TRBV11-2 to TRBJ2-1; D possibly matches TRBD1 or TRBD2 (5 bases each). Germline V gene lookup returns CDR1 SGHAT and CDR2 FQNNGV. V was pared by 5 bases and J by 0 bases, with 8 bases between. The CDR3 contains 14 residues. The CDR3 loop is CASSPGSSYNEQFF. The CDR3 region has the DNA TGTGCCAGCAGCCCAGGGAGCTCCTACAATGAGCAGTTCTTC.

V is TRBV30 and J is TRBJ2-5, with D possibly matching TRBD1 (6 bases). Per germline, CDR1 GTSNPN and CDR2 SVGIG (reference sequence). Between the trimmed V and J ends, which lost 2 bases and 7 bases, there was a span of 17 bases. The CDR3 runs to 14 residues. CDR3 bases: TGTGCCTGGAGTAGGGCAGGGGAGAAGGGGACCCAGTACTTC. It specifies CAWSRAGEKGTQYF.

The chain uses TRBV14 and TRBJ2-7; D is undetermined. Looked up from germline, CDR1 is SGHDN and CDR2 is FVKESK. V was clipped by 5 bases and J by 2 bases, with 13 bases between them. The CDR3 is 14 residues long. This chain's CDR3 is CASSSLGNPYEQYF. CDR3 sequence (DNA): TGTGCCAGCAGCTCGCTTGGTAATCCCTACGAGCAGTACTTC.

The chain carries TRBV6-1 and TRBJ1-3; a weak D match, TRBD1 (5 bases). Germline loops: CDR1 MNHNS, CDR2 SASEGT. Trimming left V 2 bases short and J 9 bases short, with 17 bases between. CDR3 length: 15 amino acids. CDR3 nucleotide sequence: TGTGCCAGCAGTGAAACCGGGACTAGACGTGGCACCATATATTTT. It yields the protein CASSETGTRRGTIYF.

The gene calls are TRBV19 and TRBJ2-1, with D unresolved. CDR1 and CDR2 (germline): LNHDA, SQIVND (reference sequence). This CDR3 comprises 17 residues. V lost 3 bases to trimming and J lost 6 bases, with 21 bases between them. CDR3: CASSILGFVDHTNEQFF. As DNA, the CDR3 is TGTGCCAGTAGTATTTTAGGTTTTGTGGATCACACCAATGAGCAGTTCTTC.

The chain employs TRBV6-6 and TRBJ2-3, with D tentatively TRBD1 (5 bases). The CDR3 sequence is 13 residues long. Germline CDR1 reads MNHNY; CDR2 reads SVGAGI (reference sequence). The V end was cut by 1 base, the J end by 7 bases, with 9 bases between. CDR3 sequence: CASSYLGQNTQYF. CDR3 nucleotide sequence: TGTGCCAGCAGTTACTTGGGGCAAAATACGCAGTATTTT.

The V call is TRBV7-6, the J call TRBJ2-7, with 8 bases identical to TRBD1. CDR1 is SGHVS and CDR2 is FNYEAQ in the germline V gene. Losses at the gene ends were 4 bases for V and 0 bases for J; bases not matched to a gene: 5. The length of the CDR3 is 15 residues. The CDR3 nucleotides are TGTGCCAGCAGCTCACGGACAGGGCACTCCTACGAGCAGTACTTC. Protein: CASSSRTGHSYEQYF.

This clone was counted a few times. This rearrangement joins TRBV2 to TRBJ2-6; TRBD1 matches 8 bases. Germline CDR1 and CDR2: SNHLY and FYNNEI. The CDR3 has 17 amino acids. The V gene end was trimmed by 7 bases and the J gene end by 4 bases; junction bases not matched to a gene: 12. In DNA form, the CDR3 reads TGTGCCAGCACCATCGGGACAGGTGCTGTGGGGGCCAACGTCCTGACTTTC. The encoded protein is CASTIGTGAVGANVLTF. Full variable domain (remainder filled in from reference TRBV2 and TRBJ2-6): EPEVTQTPSHQVTQMGQEVILRCVPISNHLYFYWYRQILGQKVEFLVSFYNNEISEKSEIFDDQFSVERPDGSNFTLKIRSTKLEDSAMYFCASTIGTGAVGANVLTFGAGSRLTVL.

The chain is built from TRBV7-2 and TRBJ1-1; D possibly corresponds to TRBD1 (6 bases). CDR1 SGHTA and CDR2 FQGNSA come from the germline V gene. The V end lost 0 bases, the J end lost 4 bases, and 9 bases lay between the germline ends. The CDR3 sequence is 14 residues long. Written as DNA, the CDR3 is TGTGCCAGCAGCTTAGCGCAGGGGAGCACTGAAGCTTTCTTT. Translation gives CASSLAQGSTEAFF.

The gene calls are TRBV27 and TRBJ1-5, with D unresolved. CDR3 size: 13 residues. Between the trimmed V and J ends, which lost 2 bases and 7 bases, there was a span of 9 bases. CDR1 is MNHEY, CDR2 SMNVEV, per germline (reference sequence). The DNA of the CDR3 is TGTGCCAGCAGTTTAGGGTCGGACCAGCCCCAGCATTTT. The encoded protein is CASSLGSDQPQHF.

The chain recombines TRBV6-5 with TRBJ1-2; 11 bases line up with TRBD1. CDR3 length equals 14 residues. J was trimmed by 7 bases and V by 6 bases; bases with no gene match: 7. Germline CDR1 is MNHEY and CDR2 is SVGAGI. CDR3 coding DNA: TGTGCCAGCAGCCCCGGACAGGGGGCATCTGGCTACACCTTC. It translates to CASSPGQGASGYTF.

The chain is built from TRBV5-4 and TRBJ1-2, with TRBD1 matching 10 bases. The CDR3 totals 15 residues. Germline V CDR1 and CDR2: SGHNT, YYREEE (reference sequence). After removal of 1 base from V and 3 bases from J, the junction contained 3 bases not matched to a gene. This CDR3 reads CASSLRDRGYYGYTF. The CDR3 coding sequence is TGTGCCAGCAGCTTGAGGGACAGGGGTTACTATGGCTACACCTTC.